The 30 T cell receptor beta chains presented below share a single source sample, sequenced in a study of beta chain features in type 1 diabetes. The whole isolated RNA underwent reverse transcription, so sequencing captured expressed TCRB transcripts. The protocol was immunoSEQ multiplex PCR, while the TCRdb copy is restricted to in-frame clones and leaves out a portion. The profile shows about 150,000 clones, approximately 8.1% of them singletons. Sequenced material: central memory CD4+ T cells from blood. These receptors all come from a man between 18 and 35 years old in good health.

This clone was observed a handful of times. V gene TRBV11-3 combines with J gene TRBJ2-1; tentative D call: TRBD2 (5 bases). The ends were cut back, 2 bases at V and 12 bases at J, with 17 bases in the middle. Germline V CDR1 and CDR2: SGHNT, YENEEA. CDR3 length: 14 amino acids. The CDR3 DNA reads TGTGCCAGCAGCTTAAATGGTGGACTCGGCGGGCAGTTCTTC. It translates to CASSLNGGLGGQFF. The full variable domain, in which reference TRBV11-3 and TRBJ2-1 provide the parts outside the CDR3, is EAGVVQSPRYKIIEKKQPVAFWCNPISGHNTLYWYLQNLGQGPELLIRYENEEAVDDSQLPKDRFSAERLKGVDSTLKIQPAELGDSAVYLCASSLNGGLGGQFFGPGTRLTVL.

In this sample, this clone turned up a few times. The V call is TRBV7-3, the J call TRBJ2-5, with 12 bases that match TRBD2. Germline V gives CDR1 SGHTA, CDR2 FQGTGA. With 5 bases clipped from V and 2 bases from J, the junction kept 3 bases outside the gene matches. This CDR3 is 15 amino acids long. CDR3 nucleotides: TGTGCCAGCAGCCGAACTAGCGGGGGGCAAGAGACCCAGTACTTC. The encoded protein is CASSRTSGGQETQYF.

This clone was observed many times. In nucleotides, the CDR3 is TGTGCCAGCAGACTAGGGGGGGGGACACCGAACACTGAAGCTTTCTTT. Its translation: CASRLGGGTPNTEAFF. The V call is TRBV28, the J call TRBJ1-1; D possibly corresponds to TRBD1 (6 bases). V was pared by 6 bases and J by 1 base, with 18 bases between. CDR1 is MDHEN, CDR2 SYDVKM, per germline. This CDR3 contains 16 residues.

This chain joins TRBV2 and TRBJ1-1, with TRBD1 matching over 10 bases. V lost 8 bases and J lost 2; bases outside the gene matches: 5. This CDR3 comprises 14 residues. Germline V gene sequence: CDR1 SNHLY, CDR2 FYNNEI. Written as DNA, the CDR3 is TGTGCCAGCCTCGGGACAGGGGTCAACACTGAAGCTTTCTTT. As protein: CASLGTGVNTEAFF.

This clone has more than one count but fewer than ten. This chain links TRBV2 with TRBJ2-2, with TRBD2 matching over 9 bases. The ends lost 6 bases at V and 5 bases at J; junction bases unmatched: 10. There are 16 residues in the CDR3. In germline, CDR1 is SNHLY, CDR2 FYNNEI. As DNA, the CDR3 is TGTGCCAGCAGCCAGCAGGCGGGAGGGCCGACCGGGGAGCTGTTTTTT. Translation gives CASSQQAGGPTGELFF.

The chain employs TRBV7-9 and TRBJ1-1, with D unresolved. The CDR3 sequence is 12 residues long. CDR1 and CDR2 from the germline V gene are SEHNR and FQNEAQ (reference sequence). Trimming removed 1 base at V and 5 bases at J, with 5 bases between. CDR3 in amino acids: CASSLERTEAFF. The CDR3 DNA is TGTGCCAGCAGCTTAGAGAGAACTGAAGCTTTCTTT.

In the case of this clone: A far larger clone differs by one base, so this is likely a read error. The rearrangement uses TRBV5-1 and TRBJ2-2, with unresolved D. The CDR3 length is 12 residues. Trimming took off 4 bases at V and 1 base at J, with 2 bases between the two ends. CDR1 is SGHRS and CDR2 is YFSETQ in the germline V gene. Here the CDR3 reads CASSLNTGELFF. CDR3 nucleotide sequence: TGCGCCAGCAGCCTGAACACCGGGGAGCTGTTTTTT.

This chain joins TRBV5-5 and TRBJ1-5; possibly TRBD1 for D (6 bases). This CDR3 region has 15 residues. Looked up from germline, CDR1 is SGHKS and CDR2 is YYEKEE (reference sequence). V gave up 2 bases and J gave up 2 bases, with 11 bases separating them. CDR3 sequence reads: CASSLQGVRNQPQHF. DNA for the CDR3: TGTGCCAGCAGCTTACAGGGTGTTCGCAATCAGCCCCAGCATTTT.

The chain combines TRBV5-1 with TRBJ2-1; perhaps TRBD1 as D (5 bases). V was cut by 3 bases and J by 7 bases, with 11 bases left in between. CDR3 length: 13 residues. Germline loops: CDR1 SGHRS, CDR2 YFSETQ. The CDR3 loop is CASSSLPGNEQFF. CDR3 bases: TGCGCCAGCAGCTCCTTGCCAGGGAATGAGCAGTTCTTC.

This rearrangement joins TRBV7-2 to TRBJ2-6; 9 nucleotides align to TRBD1. V shed 8 bases and J 0 bases; nucleotides not matched to a gene: 8. The CDR3 runs 17 residues. Germline-derived CDR1 and CDR2 are SGHTA and FQGNSA. CDR3 sequence reads: CASGPGQGYSGANVLTF. Written as DNA, the CDR3 is TGTGCCAGCGGCCCGGGACAGGGATACTCTGGGGCCAACGTCCTGACTTTC.

This clone has just one count. The rearrangement links TRBV5-1 to TRBJ2-7; 7 positions agree with TRBD2. The CDR3 loop spans 14 amino acids. Germline V gene data show CDR1 as SGHRS and CDR2 as YFSETQ. Trimming took 0 bases from V and 5 from J; bases not matched to a gene: 5. Here the CDR3 reads CASSLAAGGNEQYF. The CDR3 nucleotides are TGCGCCAGCAGCTTGGCCGCCGGGGGGAACGAGCAGTACTTC.

This clone has at least ten counts. The V call is TRBV9, the J call TRBJ1-2, with 11 bases fitting TRBD1. The ends lost 4 bases at V and 0 bases at J; junction bases unmatched: 8. There are 17 residues in the CDR3. Germline lookup yields CDR1 SGDLS and CDR2 YYNGEE. This CDR3 is CASSQRTGGLSNYGYTF. The CDR3 nucleotides read TGTGCCAGCAGCCAGAGGACAGGGGGCCTCTCTAACTATGGCTACACCTTC.

V and J are TRBV29-1 and TRBJ2-2; D may be TRBD2 (5 bases). V was pared by 6 bases and J by 4 bases, with 24 bases between. Per germline, CDR1 SQVTM and CDR2 ANQGSEA. This CDR3 has 17 amino acids. The CDR3 region is CSVRRELGSRGTGELFF. Written as DNA, the CDR3 is TGCAGCGTCCGACGAGAACTGGGATCCCGGGGCACCGGGGAGCTGTTTTTT.

This chain links TRBV9 with TRBJ2-7; D is possibly TRBD2 (6 bases). Trimming took 4 bases from V and 2 from J, leaving 16 bases between them. Germline V gene data show CDR1 as SGDLS and CDR2 as YYNGEE. The CDR3 is made up of 15 amino acids. The CDR3 is CASSPRGLPPYEQYF. The CDR3 region has the DNA TGTGCCAGCAGCCCGCGGGGACTTCCTCCCTACGAGCAGTACTTC.

This clone was detected only a few times. The rearrangement links TRBV30 to TRBJ1-5; a possible D gene is TRBD1 (5 bases). Trimming left V 0 bases short and J 3 bases short, with 12 bases between. The CDR3 has 15 residues. Germline CDR1 is GTSNPN and CDR2 is SVGIG (reference sequence). CDR3 protein: CAWSVLGEDNQPQHF. In DNA form, the CDR3 reads TGTGCCTGGAGTGTATTGGGGGAGGACAATCAGCCCCAGCATTTT.

The chain employs TRBV7-2 and TRBJ1-2, with D hard to call. There are 16 residues in the CDR3. The germline CDR1 and CDR2 sequences are SGHTA and FQGNSA. V shed 0 bases and J shed 8 bases, with 19 bases lying between them. CDR3 region: CASSLAGLGPLWGYTF. In nucleotides, the CDR3 is TGTGCCAGCAGCTTAGCTGGATTGGGCCCTCTATGGGGCTACACCTTC.

The rearrangement joins TRBV5-1 to TRBJ2-3; 8 positions agree with TRBD2. V shed 1 base, J shed 3 bases, and the junction held 4 bases outside the gene matches. This CDR3 has 15 residues. Germline CDR1 reads SGHRS; CDR2 reads YFSETQ. The CDR3, as DNA: TGCGCCAGCAGCTTGACGGGCGGGAGGACAGATACGCAGTATTTT. Translated: CASSLTGGRTDTQYF.

This clone was seen more than once but under ten times. J is TRBJ2-5 and V is TRBV7-3; D not resolved. Per the germline V gene, CDR1 is SGHTA and CDR2 is FQGTGA. This CDR3 is 15 amino acids long. Trimming pared 2 bases from V and 4 bases from J, leaving 14 bases between. CDR3 loop: CASSLESKRGETQYF. The DNA for the CDR3 is TGTGCCAGCAGCTTAGAATCGAAGCGAGGAGAGACCCAGTACTTC.

This clone has only a few counts. The chain has TRBV7-2 and TRBJ2-7; 11 bases agree with TRBD1. Trimming cost V 4 bases and J 2 bases; bases outside gene matches: 4. Germline-derived CDR1 and CDR2 are SGHTA and FQGNSA. The length of the CDR3 is 15 residues. The CDR3 DNA is TGTGCCAGCAGCTCCTGGGACAGGGGGGCCTACGAGCAGTACTTC. Protein product: CASSSWDRGAYEQYF.

This clone was seen at least ten times. The chain links TRBV9 to TRBJ2-5; tentative D call: TRBD1 (6 bases). Per germline, CDR1 SGDLS and CDR2 YYNGEE. The length of the CDR3 is 14 residues. Trimming removed 3 bases from V and 2 bases from J, with 11 bases in between. CDR3 protein: CASSEGVGQETQYF. The DNA of the CDR3 is TGTGCCAGCAGCGAGGGGGTCGGGCAAGAGACCCAGTACTTC.

This chain links TRBV30 with TRBJ1-3; maybe TRBD1 (5 bases). The CDR3 length is 13 residues. CDR1 and CDR2 from the germline V gene are GTSNPN and SVGIG (reference sequence). V was pared by 1 base and J by 1 base, with 5 bases between. CDR3 sequence reads: CAWSAGSGNTIYF. Written as DNA, the CDR3 is TGTGCCTGGAGTGCAGGGTCTGGAAACACCATATATTTT.

This clone was counted between two and nine times. V usage is TRBV15 and J usage is TRBJ1-2; 8 bases line up with TRBD1. Germline loops: CDR1 LNHNV, CDR2 YYDKDF (reference sequence). The V gene end was trimmed by 5 bases and the J gene end by 6 bases; junction bases not matched to a gene: 5. This CDR3 is built from 13 residues. CDR3 bases: TGTGCCACCAGCCTAGGACAGGGCGATGGCTACACCTTC. It is translated as CATSLGQGDGYTF. Drawing the rest from reference TRBV15 and TRBJ1-2, the complete variable domain is DAMVIQNPRYQVTQFGKPVTLSCSQTLNHNVMYWYQQKSSQAPKLLFHYYDKDFNNEADTPDNFQSRRPNTSFCFLDIRSPGLGDTAMYLCATSLGQGDGYTFGSGTRLTVV.

The table lists this clone with many counts. The chain employs TRBV28 and TRBJ1-2; 7 positions agree with TRBD1. The germline V gene has CDR1 MDHEN and CDR2 SYDVKM. The CDR3 loop spans 14 amino acids. V trimming: 3 bases; J trimming: 4 bases; junction bases outside the gene matches: 5. In DNA form, the CDR3 reads TGTGCCAGCAGTTTGCCGACAGGGACCTATGGCTACACCTTC. Encoded protein: CASSLPTGTYGYTF.

The chain links TRBV28 to TRBJ2-3, with 7 nucleotides matching TRBD2. With 8 bases clipped from V and 3 bases from J, the junction kept 14 bases outside the gene matches. Per the germline V gene, CDR1 is MDHEN and CDR2 is SYDVKM. This CDR3 region has 16 residues. The CDR3 loop is CASEMSASGGTDTQYF. DNA for the CDR3: TGTGCCAGCGAGATGTCGGCTAGCGGTGGAACAGATACGCAGTATTTT.

V and J are TRBV6-1 and TRBJ2-6; 9 nucleotides agree with TRBD2. This CDR3 contains 16 residues. The germline gives CDR1 MNHNS, CDR2 SASEGT. J was trimmed by 2 bases and V by 4 bases; bases with no gene match: 3. The DNA for the CDR3 is TGTGCCAGCAGTGGCCTAGCGGGAACTGGGGCCAACGTCCTGACTTTC. Translated, it gives CASSGLAGTGANVLTF.

This clone occurred many times. The chain uses TRBV5-4 and TRBJ2-3, with TRBD1 matching 7 bases. CDR1 is SGHNT, CDR2 YYREEE, per germline (reference sequence). Trimming took 0 bases from V and 2 from J; bases not matched to a gene: 3. The CDR3 loop spans 15 amino acids. The CDR3 DNA follows: TGTGCCAGCAGCTTGGGACAGGGCCACACAGATACGCAGTATTTT. This translates into CASSLGQGHTDTQYF.

This chain connects TRBV5-1 to TRBJ1-2, with 7 positions matching TRBD1. The CDR3 sequence is 16 residues long. Per germline, CDR1 SGHRS and CDR2 YFSETQ. V dropped 0 bases and J dropped 2; count of bases not matched to a gene: 7. The CDR3 is CASSLGFLGQNYGYTF. CDR3 in DNA: TGCGCCAGCAGCTTGGGTTTTTTGGGACAGAACTATGGCTACACCTTC.

V and J are TRBV28 and TRBJ2-1; 9 bases are a match to TRBD1. V gave up 4 bases and J gave up 3 bases; unmatched junction bases: 7. Germline values: CDR1 MDHEN, CDR2 SYDVKM. CDR3 length equals 16 residues. The CDR3 DNA follows: TGTGCCAGCAGTTCTATAGGACAGGGGATCTACAATGAGCAGTTCTTC. Amino acids: CASSSIGQGIYNEQFF.

The V and J genes are TRBV19 and TRBJ2-3, with 10 bases matching TRBD1. The germline gives CDR1 LNHDA, CDR2 SQIVND (reference sequence). Trimming at V came to 6 bases and at J to 3 bases, leaving 9 bases not matched to a gene. This CDR3 spans 16 amino acids. CDR3 coding DNA: TGTGCCAGTAGCCCTGACAGGGGGCCTAGAACAGATACGCAGTATTTT. Translating gives CASSPDRGPRTDTQYF.

Only a few counts were recorded for this clone. The chain is built from TRBV7-8 and TRBJ2-3; weak D call: TRBD2 (5 bases). CDR1 SGHVS and CDR2 FQNEAQ come from the germline V gene. CDR3 length: 15 residues. Trimming pared 8 bases from V and 1 base from J, leaving 16 bases between. DNA for the CDR3: TGTGCCAGCGGACTCGAGGGCTCTCGCACAGATACGCAGTATTTT. It codes for CASGLEGSRTDTQYF. The full variable domain, with the rest looked up from reference TRBV7-8 and TRBJ2-3, is GAGVSQSPRYKVAKRGQDVALRCDPISGHVSLFWYQQALGQGPEFLTYFQNEAQLDKSGLPSDRFFAERPEGSVSTLKIQRTQQEDSAVYLCASGLEGSRTDTQYFGPGTRLTVL.